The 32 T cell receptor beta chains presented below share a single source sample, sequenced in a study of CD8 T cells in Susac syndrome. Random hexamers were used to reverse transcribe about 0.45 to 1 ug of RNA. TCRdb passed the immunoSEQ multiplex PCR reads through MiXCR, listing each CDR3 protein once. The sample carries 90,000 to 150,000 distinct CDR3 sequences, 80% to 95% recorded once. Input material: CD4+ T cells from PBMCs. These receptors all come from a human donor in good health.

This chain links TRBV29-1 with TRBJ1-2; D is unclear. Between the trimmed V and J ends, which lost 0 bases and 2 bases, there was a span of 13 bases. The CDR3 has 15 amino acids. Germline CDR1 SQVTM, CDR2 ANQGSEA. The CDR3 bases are TGCAGCGTTGAAGAATTGTCCTTCCCGAACTATGGCTACACCTTC. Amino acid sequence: CSVEELSFPNYGYTF.

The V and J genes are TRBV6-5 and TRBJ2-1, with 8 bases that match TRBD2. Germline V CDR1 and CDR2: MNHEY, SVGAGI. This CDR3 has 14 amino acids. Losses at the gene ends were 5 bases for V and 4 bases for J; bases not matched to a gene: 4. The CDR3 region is CASSPGGRYNEQFF. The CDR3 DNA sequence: TGTGCCAGCAGTCCGGGGGGGAGGTACAATGAGCAGTTCTTC.

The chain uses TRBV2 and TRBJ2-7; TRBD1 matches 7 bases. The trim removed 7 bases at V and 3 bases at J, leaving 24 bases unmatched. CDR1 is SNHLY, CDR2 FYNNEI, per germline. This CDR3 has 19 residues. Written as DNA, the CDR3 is TGTGCCAGCATTGGGTCCCGGGTCGGGACAGCCGATCCGAACTACGAGCAGTACTTC. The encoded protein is CASIGSRVGTADPNYEQYF.

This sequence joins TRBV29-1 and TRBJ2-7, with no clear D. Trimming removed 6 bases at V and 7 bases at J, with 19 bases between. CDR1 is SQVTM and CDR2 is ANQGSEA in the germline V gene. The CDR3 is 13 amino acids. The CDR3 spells CSVRQSHLGEQYF. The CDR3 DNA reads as TGCAGCGTGAGGCAATCGCACCTGGGAGAGCAGTACTTC.

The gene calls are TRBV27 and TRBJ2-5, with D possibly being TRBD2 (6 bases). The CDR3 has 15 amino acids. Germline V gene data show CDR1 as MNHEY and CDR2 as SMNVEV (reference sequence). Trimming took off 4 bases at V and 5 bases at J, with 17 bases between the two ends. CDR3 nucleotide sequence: TGTGCCAGCAGTTCGAACCCTAGCGTCGGGGAGACCCAGTACTTC. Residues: CASSSNPSVGETQYF.

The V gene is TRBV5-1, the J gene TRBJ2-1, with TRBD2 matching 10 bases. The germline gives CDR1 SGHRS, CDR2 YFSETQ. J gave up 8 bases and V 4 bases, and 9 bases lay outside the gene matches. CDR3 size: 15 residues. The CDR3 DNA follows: TGCGCCAGCAGCCTAGAGCGGGGGGGTCACCATGAGCAGTTCTTC. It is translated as CASSLERGGHHEQFF. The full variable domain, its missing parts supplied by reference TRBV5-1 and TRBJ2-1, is KAGVTQTPRYLIKTRGQQVTLSCSPISGHRSVSWYQQTPGQGLQFLFEYFSETQRNKGNFPGRFSGRQFSNSRSEMNVSTLELGDSALYLCASSLERGGHHEQFFGPGTRLTVL.

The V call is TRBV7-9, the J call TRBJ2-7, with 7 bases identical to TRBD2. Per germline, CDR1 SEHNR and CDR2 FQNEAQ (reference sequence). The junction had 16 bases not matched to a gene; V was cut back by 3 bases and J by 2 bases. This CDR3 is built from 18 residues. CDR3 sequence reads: CASSFSKIGREFTYEQYF. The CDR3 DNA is TGTGCCAGCAGCTTTTCGAAAATAGGGCGGGAGTTTACCTACGAGCAGTACTTC.

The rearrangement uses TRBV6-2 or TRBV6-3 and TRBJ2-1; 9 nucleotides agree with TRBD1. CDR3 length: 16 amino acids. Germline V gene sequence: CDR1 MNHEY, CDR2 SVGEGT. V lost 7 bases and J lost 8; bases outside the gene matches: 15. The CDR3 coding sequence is TGTGCCAGCACTCAGTGGGTCCGGGACAGGGATCATGAGCAGTTCTTC. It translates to CASTQWVRDRDHEQFF.

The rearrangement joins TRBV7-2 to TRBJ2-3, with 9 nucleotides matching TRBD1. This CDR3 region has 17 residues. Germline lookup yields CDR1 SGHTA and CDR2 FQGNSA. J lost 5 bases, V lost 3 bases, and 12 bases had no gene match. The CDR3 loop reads CASSLRVAGQGQDTQYF. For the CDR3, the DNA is TGTGCCAGCAGCTTGAGGGTCGCAGGACAGGGGCAAGATACGCAGTATTTT. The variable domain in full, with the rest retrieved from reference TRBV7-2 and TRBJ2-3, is GAGVSQSPSNKVTEKGKDVELRCDPISGHTALYWYRQSLGQGLEFLIYFQGNSAPDKSGLPSDRFSAERTGGSVSTLTIQRTQQEDSAVYLCASSLRVAGQGQDTQYFGPGTRLTVL.

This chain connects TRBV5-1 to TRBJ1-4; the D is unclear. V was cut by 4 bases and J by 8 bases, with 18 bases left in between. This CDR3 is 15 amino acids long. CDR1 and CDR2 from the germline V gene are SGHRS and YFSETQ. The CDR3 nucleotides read TGCGCCAGCAGCCCGACTGACCCAGAACGGGAAAAACTGTTTTTT. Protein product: CASSPTDPEREKLFF.

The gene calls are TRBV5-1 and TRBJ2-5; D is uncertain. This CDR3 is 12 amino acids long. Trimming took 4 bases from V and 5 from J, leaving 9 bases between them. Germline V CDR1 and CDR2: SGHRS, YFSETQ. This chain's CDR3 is CASSNSGETQYF. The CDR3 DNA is TGCGCCAGCAGCAATAGTGGGGAGACCCAGTACTTC.

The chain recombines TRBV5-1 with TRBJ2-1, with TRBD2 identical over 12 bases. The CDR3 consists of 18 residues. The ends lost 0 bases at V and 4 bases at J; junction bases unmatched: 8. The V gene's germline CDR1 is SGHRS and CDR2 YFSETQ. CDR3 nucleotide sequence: TGCGCCAGCAGCTTGGTTATTCTAGCGGGGGGGGATTACAATGAGCAGTTCTTC. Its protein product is CASSLVILAGGDYNEQFF.

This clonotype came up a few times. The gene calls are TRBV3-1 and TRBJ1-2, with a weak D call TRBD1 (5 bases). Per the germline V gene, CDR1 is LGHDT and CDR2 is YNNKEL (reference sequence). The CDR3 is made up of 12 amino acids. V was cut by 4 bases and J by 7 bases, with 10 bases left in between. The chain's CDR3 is CASSPPGGGYTF. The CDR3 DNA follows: TGTGCCAGCAGCCCCCCTGGGGGTGGCTACACCTTC.

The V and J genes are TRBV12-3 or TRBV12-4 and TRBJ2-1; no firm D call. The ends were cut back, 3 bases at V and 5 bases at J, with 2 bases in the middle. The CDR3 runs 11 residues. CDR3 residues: CASSFDNEQFF. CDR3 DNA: TGTGCCAGCAGTTTCGACAATGAGCAGTTCTTC.

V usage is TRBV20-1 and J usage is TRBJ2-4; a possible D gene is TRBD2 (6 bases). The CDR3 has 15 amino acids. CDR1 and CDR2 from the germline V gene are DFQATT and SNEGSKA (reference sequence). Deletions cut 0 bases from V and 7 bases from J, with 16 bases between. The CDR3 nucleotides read TGCAGTGCTAGAGATCGGCTTAGGGGAGGTAACATTCAGTACTTC. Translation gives CSARDRLRGGNIQYF.

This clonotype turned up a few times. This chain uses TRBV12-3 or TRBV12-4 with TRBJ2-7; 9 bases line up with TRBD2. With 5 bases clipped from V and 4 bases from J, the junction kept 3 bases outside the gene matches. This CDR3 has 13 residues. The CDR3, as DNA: TGTGCCAGCAGTCTGGCGGGGGGGTACGAGCAGTACTTC. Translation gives CASSLAGGYEQYF.

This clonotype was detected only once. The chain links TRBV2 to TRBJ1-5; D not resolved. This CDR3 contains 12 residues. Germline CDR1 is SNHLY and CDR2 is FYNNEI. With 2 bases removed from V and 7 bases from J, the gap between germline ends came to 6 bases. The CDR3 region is CASSEQRQPQHF. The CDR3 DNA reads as TGTGCCAGCAGTGAACAGAGACAGCCCCAGCATTTT.

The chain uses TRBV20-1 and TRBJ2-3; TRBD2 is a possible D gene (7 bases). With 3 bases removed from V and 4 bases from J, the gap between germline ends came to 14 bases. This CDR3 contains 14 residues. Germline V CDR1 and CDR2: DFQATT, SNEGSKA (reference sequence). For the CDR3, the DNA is TGCAGTGCTAGTGGGCGGGGGCTGGCAGATACGCAGTATTTT. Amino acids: CSASGRGLADTQYF.

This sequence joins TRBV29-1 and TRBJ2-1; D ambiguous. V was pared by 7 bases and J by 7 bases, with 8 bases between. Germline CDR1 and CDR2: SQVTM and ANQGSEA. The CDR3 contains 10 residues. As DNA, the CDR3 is TGCAGCGGTCTTTGGAATGAGCAGTTCTTC. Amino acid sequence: CSGLWNEQFF.

The DNA of the CDR3 is TGTGCCAGCAGCCAAGAAGAGACCGTGGGGGGGGTTTTCTTT. It is translated as CASSQEETVGGVFF. The V and J genes are TRBV4-2 and TRBJ1-1; a possible D gene is TRBD1 (5 bases). V was shortened by 0 bases and J by 13 bases, with 18 bases between the two germline ends. CDR1 is LGHNA, CDR2 YNFKEQ, per germline. This CDR3 region has 14 residues.

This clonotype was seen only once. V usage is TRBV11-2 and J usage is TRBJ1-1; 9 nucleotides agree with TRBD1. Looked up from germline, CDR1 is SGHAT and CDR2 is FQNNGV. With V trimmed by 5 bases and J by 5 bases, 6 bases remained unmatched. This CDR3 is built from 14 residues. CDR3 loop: CASSPPQGATEAFF. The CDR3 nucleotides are TGTGCCAGCAGCCCCCCACAGGGGGCAACTGAAGCTTTCTTT.

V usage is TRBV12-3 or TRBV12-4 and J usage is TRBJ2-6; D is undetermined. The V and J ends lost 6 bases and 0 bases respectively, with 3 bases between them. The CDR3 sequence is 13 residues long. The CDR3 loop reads CASRASGANVLTF. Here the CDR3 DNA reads TGTGCCAGCAGGGCCTCTGGGGCCAACGTCCTGACTTTC.

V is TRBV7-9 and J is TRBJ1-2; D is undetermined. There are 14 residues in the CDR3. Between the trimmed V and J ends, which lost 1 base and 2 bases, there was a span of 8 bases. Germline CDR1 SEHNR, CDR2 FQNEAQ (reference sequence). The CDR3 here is CASSLVVTNYGYTF. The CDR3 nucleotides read TGTGCCAGCAGCTTAGTAGTGACGAACTATGGCTACACCTTC.

In DNA, the CDR3 is TGCAGTGCTAGGGCGGGGGGTAGCAATCAGCCCCAGCATTTT. This translates into CSARAGGSNQPQHF. This chain joins TRBV20-1 and TRBJ1-5, with a tentative D call TRBD1 (5 bases). This CDR3 has 14 amino acids. V lost 3 bases and J lost 0, with 9 bases in between. Germline-derived CDR1 and CDR2 are DFQATT and SNEGSKA (reference sequence).

In DNA form, the CDR3 reads TGCGCCAGCAGTCGGGGGACTACCTTTTACGAGCAGTACTTC. Translation gives CASSRGTTFYEQYF. This chain links TRBV5-1 with TRBJ2-7; 7 nucleotides line up with TRBD2. V was pared by 5 bases and J by 4 bases, with 9 bases of the junction left unmatched. CDR3 length: 14 residues. Per germline, CDR1 SGHRS and CDR2 YFSETQ. The variable domain in full, with the rest retrieved from reference TRBV5-1 and TRBJ2-7, is KAGVTQTPRYLIKTRGQQVTLSCSPISGHRSVSWYQQTPGQGLQFLFEYFSETQRNKGNFPGRFSGRQFSNSRSEMNVSTLELGDSALYLCASSRGTTFYEQYFGPGTRLTVT.

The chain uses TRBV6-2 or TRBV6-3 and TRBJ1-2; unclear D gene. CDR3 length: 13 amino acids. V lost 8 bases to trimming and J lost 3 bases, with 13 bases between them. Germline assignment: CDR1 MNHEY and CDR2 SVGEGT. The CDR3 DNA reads TGTGCCAGCGGGCCGGAAAATTACTATGGCTACACCTTC. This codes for CASGPENYYGYTF.

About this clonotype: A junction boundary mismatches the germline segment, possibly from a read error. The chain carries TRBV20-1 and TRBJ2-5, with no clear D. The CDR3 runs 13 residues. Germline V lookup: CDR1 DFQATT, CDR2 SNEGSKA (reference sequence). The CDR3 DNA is TGCAGTGCTAGAGGCGCAGATAAAGAAACCCAGTACTTC. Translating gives CSARGADKETQYF.

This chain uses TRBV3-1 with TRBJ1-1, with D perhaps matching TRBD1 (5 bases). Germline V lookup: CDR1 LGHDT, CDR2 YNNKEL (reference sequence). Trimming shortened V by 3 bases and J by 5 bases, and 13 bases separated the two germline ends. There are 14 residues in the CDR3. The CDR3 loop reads CASSQQGMRTEAFF. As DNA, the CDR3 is TGTGCCAGCAGCCAGCAGGGCATGAGGACTGAAGCTTTCTTT.

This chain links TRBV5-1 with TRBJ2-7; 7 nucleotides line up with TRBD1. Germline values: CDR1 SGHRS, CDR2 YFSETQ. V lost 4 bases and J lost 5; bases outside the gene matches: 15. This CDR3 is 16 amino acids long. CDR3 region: CASSPPTTGYGDEQYF. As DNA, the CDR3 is TGCGCCAGCAGCCCACCTACGACAGGGTATGGGGACGAGCAGTACTTC.

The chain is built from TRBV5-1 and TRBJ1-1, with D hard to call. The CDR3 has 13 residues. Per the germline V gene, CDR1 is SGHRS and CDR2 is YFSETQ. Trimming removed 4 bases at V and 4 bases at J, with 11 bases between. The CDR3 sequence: CASSPSSSTEAFF. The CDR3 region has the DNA TGCGCCAGCAGCCCCAGTTCGAGCACTGAAGCTTTCTTT.

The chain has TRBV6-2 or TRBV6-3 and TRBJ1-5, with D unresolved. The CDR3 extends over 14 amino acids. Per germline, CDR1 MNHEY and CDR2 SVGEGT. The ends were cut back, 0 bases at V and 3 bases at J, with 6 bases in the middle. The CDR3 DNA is TGTGCCAGCAGTTACTCCTATGCCAATCAGCCCCAGCATTTT. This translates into CASSYSYANQPQHF.

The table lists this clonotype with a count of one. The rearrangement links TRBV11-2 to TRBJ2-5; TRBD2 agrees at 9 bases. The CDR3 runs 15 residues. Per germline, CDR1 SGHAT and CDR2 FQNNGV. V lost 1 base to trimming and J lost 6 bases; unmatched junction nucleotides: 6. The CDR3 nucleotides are TGTGCCAGCAGCTTAGCCGGGACTAGCCGTAAGACCCAGTACTTC. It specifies CASSLAGTSRKTQYF.